This T cell receptor beta chain was captured in a study of T cells in Graves' hyperthyroidism and ophthalmopathy. Amplification yielded TCR beta CDR3 regions, with RNA transcripts as the source. During a first-round RT-PCR of the TCR CDR3, the HTBI primer set was used. In TCRdb, the multiplex PCR reads were re-called with MiXCR into one record per CDR3 protein. The sample has around 450,000 distinct CDR3 sequences, less than 20% seen once. This clonotype was seen more than once but under ten times. From germline, CDR1 is SGHNT and CDR2 YYREEE (reference sequence). This CDR3 spans 13 amino acids. Trimming stripped 4 bases from V and 1 base from J, with 8 bases between.

The clonotype originates from a woman aged 18-29 years with Graves' hyperthyroidism. Specimen: blood. This chain links TRBV5-4 with TRBJ1-1; D not resolved. This CDR3 is CASSQPPNTEAFF. Written as DNA, the CDR3 is TGTGCCAGCAGCCAGCCCCCGAACACTGAAGCTTTCTTT.